This entry lists 23 T cell receptor beta chains sequenced from one sample in a study of beta chain features in type 1 diabetes. Isolated RNA was reverse transcribed in full, so expressed TCRB transcripts were sequenced. Produced via immunoSEQ multiplex PCR; TCRdb's table is partial and in-frame only. The data contain fewer than 500,000 clones, approximately 15% of them singletons. The sequenced material came from naive CD4+ T cells from blood. These receptors were collected from a man aged 30-40 years in good health.

This clone was seen a few times. V and J are TRBV27 and TRBJ2-7; 11 bases agree with TRBD2. J lost 10 bases, V lost 5 bases, and 10 bases had no gene match. Germline CDR1 MNHEY, CDR2 SMNVEV (reference sequence). The length of the CDR3 is 14 residues. CDR3 in DNA: TGTGCCAGCAGTCCCGGACTAGCGGGTGGAAAACAGTACGTC. Protein product: CASSPGLAGGKQYV.

This clone was observed a handful of times. The chain joins TRBV25-1 to TRBJ2-3; 8 bases are shared with TRBD2. Trimming at V came to 6 bases and at J to 0 bases, leaving 5 bases not matched to a gene. CDR3 length equals 15 residues. Germline CDR1 is MGHDK and CDR2 is SYGVNS. The CDR3 protein is CASSPLAASTDTQYF. In DNA, the CDR3 is TGTGCCAGCAGCCCACTAGCGGCTAGCACAGATACGCAGTATTTT.

The chain links TRBV2 to TRBJ1-1; D unresolved. The V end lost 6 bases, the J end lost 10 bases, and 9 bases lay between the germline ends. Germline V gives CDR1 SNHLY, CDR2 FYNNEI. The CDR3 totals 10 residues. The CDR3 here is CASRDNRAFF. DNA of the CDR3: TGTGCCAGCAGAGACAACAGAGCTTTCTTT. The full variable domain, rest sourced from reference TRBV2 and TRBJ1-1, is EPEVTQTPSHQVTQMGQEVILRCVPISNHLYFYWYRQILGQKVEFLVSFYNNEISEKSEIFDDQFSVERPDGSNFTLKIRSTKLEDSAMYFCASRDNRAFFGQGTRLTVV.

This chain uses TRBV27 with TRBJ1-1, with D perhaps TRBD1 (5 bases). V was pared by 2 bases and J by 3 bases, with 13 bases between. The CDR3 is made up of 15 amino acids. CDR1 is MNHEY, CDR2 SMNVEV, per germline (reference sequence). The CDR3 sequence is CASSLIQGRYTEAFF. CDR3 DNA: TGTGCCAGCAGTTTAATTCAGGGACGGTACACTGAAGCTTTCTTT.

There are a few counts of this clone. V gene TRBV18 combines with J gene TRBJ1-1, with D possibly being TRBD1 (5 bases). This CDR3 is 13 amino acids long. V lost 4 bases and J lost 6, with 12 bases in between. Looked up from germline, CDR1 is KGHSH and CDR2 is LQKENI. The CDR3 loop is CASSRTDKAEAFF. The DNA for the CDR3 is TGTGCCAGCTCACGAACGGACAAGGCTGAAGCTTTCTTT.

In its sample, this clone was seen a few times. The chain carries TRBV29-1 and TRBJ2-3; D might be TRBD1 or TRBD2, each matching 6 bases. Germline V gene lookup returns CDR1 SQVTM and CDR2 ANQGSEA. V lost 8 bases to trimming and J lost 1 base, with 19 bases between them. This CDR3 is 15 amino acids long. CDR3 bases: TGCAGCTCGGGTTGGGGGGCCAGAGGCACAGATACGCAGTATTTT. This sequence encodes CSSGWGARGTDTQYF.

V is TRBV30 and J is TRBJ2-3; TRBD1 agrees at 8 bases. Per the germline V gene, CDR1 is GTSNPN and CDR2 is SVGIG (reference sequence). CDR3 length: 15 amino acids. V was pared by 3 bases and J by 0 bases, with 5 bases of the junction left unmatched. CDR3 DNA sequence: TGTGCCTGGAGAGGGGGACAGGCGAGCACAGATACGCAGTATTTT. Amino acid sequence: CAWRGGQASTDTQYF.

This clone was counted only a few times. The chain links TRBV19 to TRBJ2-5; 7 nucleotides match TRBD2. The ends lost 2 bases at V and 10 bases at J; junction bases unmatched: 13. The V gene's germline CDR1 is LNHDA and CDR2 SQIVND (reference sequence). The CDR3 loop spans 15 amino acids. Here the CDR3 reads CASSITGLAGDLQYF. The CDR3, as DNA: TGTGCCAGTAGTATAACTGGTCTGGCGGGAGATCTCCAGTACTTC. Full variable domain (rest looked up from reference TRBV19 and TRBJ2-5): DGGITQSPKYLFRKEGQNVTLSCEQNLNHDAMYWYRQDPGQGLRLIYYSQIVNDFQKGDIAEGYSVSREKKESFPLTVTSAQKNPTAFYLCASSITGLAGDLQYFGPGTRLLVL.

The gene calls are TRBV7-2 and TRBJ2-5; 9 nucleotides line up with TRBD2. The CDR3 totals 18 residues. V shed 3 bases, J shed 0 bases, and the junction held 11 bases outside the gene matches. Germline CDR1 SGHTA, CDR2 FQGNSA. The CDR3 DNA is TGTGCCAGCAGCTTTGAAGGGGGGAGCGGGGGGTACCAAGAGACCCAGTACTTC. It specifies CASSFEGGSGGYQETQYF.

This rearrangement joins TRBV11-2 to TRBJ2-7; D unclear. Germline V lookup: CDR1 SGHAT, CDR2 FQNNGV. The CDR3 length is 13 residues. With 5 bases removed from V and 6 bases from J, the gap between germline ends came to 14 bases. The CDR3 here is CASSQYLLGEQYV. The DNA of the CDR3 is TGTGCCAGCAGCCAATATTTGCTAGGCGAGCAGTACGTC.

The genes are TRBV19 and TRBJ2-2, with D unresolved. V lost 7 bases, J lost 7 bases, and 10 bases lay in between. There are 12 residues in the CDR3. The germline V gene has CDR1 LNHDA and CDR2 SQIVND (reference sequence). The CDR3 DNA is TGTGCCAGTATTGGCTATGACGGGGAGCTGTTTTTT. Its translation: CASIGYDGELFF. The full variable domain, its missing parts supplied by reference TRBV19 and TRBJ2-2, is DGGITQSPKYLFRKEGQNVTLSCEQNLNHDAMYWYRQDPGQGLRLIYYSQIVNDFQKGDIAEGYSVSREKKESFPLTVTSAQKNPTAFYLCASIGYDGELFFGEGSRLTVL.

This clone was seen a handful of times. This chain uses TRBV18 with TRBJ2-7; 9 bases line up with TRBD2. CDR1 and CDR2 from the germline V gene are KGHSH and LQKENI. This CDR3 has 19 amino acids. V lost 1 base to trimming and J lost 3 bases; unmatched junction nucleotides: 16. CDR3 bases: TGTGCCAGCTCACCACTTATGGGACTAGCTGAGGAAGTCCGCTACGAGCAGTACGTC. This translates into CASSPLMGLAEEVRYEQYV.

CDR3 protein: CASSAGTGTLQETQYF. CDR3 DNA: TGCGCCAGCAGCGCCGGGACAGGGACTCTGCAAGAGACCCAGTACTTC. This chain links TRBV5-1 with TRBJ2-5; TRBD1 matches 9 bases. The CDR3 has 16 amino acids. The ends lost 4 bases at V and 2 bases at J; junction bases unmatched: 9. Germline loops: CDR1 SGHRS, CDR2 YFSETQ.

The chain recombines TRBV7-9 with TRBJ1-6, with D uncertain. The V and J ends lost 2 bases and 9 bases respectively, with 8 bases between them. This CDR3 has 13 residues. Germline loops: CDR1 SEHNR, CDR2 FQNEAQ (reference sequence). This chain's CDR3 is CASSLLGGSPLHF. DNA for the CDR3: TGTGCCAGCAGCTTACTAGGTGGTTCACCCCTCCACTTT.

V usage is TRBV7-2 and J usage is TRBJ2-5, with D possibly TRBD1 on 5 matching bases. V dropped 6 bases and J dropped 5 bases, with 19 bases sitting between them. Germline CDR1 reads SGHTA; CDR2 reads FQGNSA. This CDR3 has 15 residues. CDR3 sequence reads: CASRPTHIAGETQYF. The CDR3 coding sequence is TGTGCCAGCAGGCCAACCCACATAGCAGGGGAGACCCAGTACTTC.

V and J are TRBV7-9 and TRBJ2-7, with TRBD2 matching 13 bases. The junction had 10 bases not matched to a gene; V was cut back by 5 bases and J by 3 bases. The CDR3 extends over 17 amino acids. The V gene's germline CDR1 is SEHNR and CDR2 FQNEAQ (reference sequence). The CDR3 DNA follows: TGTGCCAGCAGCCAGGGACTAGCGGGGAGCTTGAGCTACGAGCAGTACGTC. Its protein product is CASSQGLAGSLSYEQYV.

The chain employs TRBV30 and TRBJ1-3; D is ambiguous. The CDR3 spans 12 residues. V lost 4 bases, J lost 7 bases, and 11 bases lay in between. Germline CDR1 is GTSNPN and CDR2 is SVGIG (reference sequence). DNA for the CDR3: TGTGCCTGGAATCAAGGTCCCAACACCATATATTTT. This sequence encodes CAWNQGPNTIYF.

The chain carries TRBV9 and TRBJ2-2; D is unclear. Per the germline V gene, CDR1 is SGDLS and CDR2 is YYNGEE. V gave up 4 bases and J gave up 6 bases, with 7 bases separating them. This CDR3 region has 12 residues. The CDR3: CASSIVSGELFF. CDR3 in DNA: TGTGCCAGCAGCATAGTCTCCGGGGAGCTGTTTTTT.

This clone was counted only a few times. The rearrangement uses TRBV9 and TRBJ2-7; no definite D call. Trimming cost V 0 bases and J 5 bases, with 9 bases left between them. This CDR3 comprises 13 residues. Germline V gene sequence: CDR1 SGDLS, CDR2 YYNGEE. The CDR3 sequence is CASSVVGSHEQYV. The CDR3 region has the DNA TGTGCCAGCAGCGTAGTGGGTTCCCACGAGCAGTACGTC.

This clone was counted between two and nine times. The J gene is TRBJ2-4, the V gene TRBV5-1, with TRBD1 matching over 7 bases. The V gene end was trimmed by 3 bases and the J gene end by 1 base; junction bases not matched to a gene: 7. Germline assignment: CDR1 SGHRS and CDR2 YFSETQ. This CDR3 is 16 amino acids long. As DNA, the CDR3 is TGCGCCAGCAGCTGGGACAGAGCCGGGGCCAAAAACATTCAGTACTTC. The encoded protein is CASSWDRAGAKNIQYF.

This clone was picked up a small number of times. The chain has TRBV7-9 and TRBJ1-2, with a tentative D call TRBD1 (5 bases). Trimming stripped 5 bases from V and 2 bases from J, with 12 bases between. This CDR3 contains 14 residues. Looked up from germline, CDR1 is SEHNR and CDR2 is FQNEAQ (reference sequence). Written as DNA, the CDR3 is TGTGCCAGCAGCCTCACGGGGCCAAACTATGGCTACACCTTC. It encodes CASSLTGPNYGYTF.

The chain has TRBV4-1 and TRBJ2-1, with D unclear. Trimming took off 1 base at V and 8 bases at J, with 15 bases between the two ends. The length of the CDR3 is 15 residues. CDR1 and CDR2 (germline): MGHRA, YSYEKL. CDR3 sequence reads: CASSQVLSVGHEQFF. DNA for the CDR3: TGCGCCAGCAGCCAAGTGCTATCCGTGGGCCATGAGCAGTTCTTC.

This chain uses TRBV29-1 with TRBJ2-3, with D maybe TRBD2 (5 bases). Looked up from germline, CDR1 is SQVTM and CDR2 is ANQGSEA. The CDR3 loop spans 14 amino acids. V shed 4 bases and J shed 7 bases, with 18 bases lying between them. The CDR3 here is CSVGELNRRNTQYF. The CDR3 DNA follows: TGCAGCGTTGGGGAGCTTAACCGGCGAAATACGCAGTATTTT.